This T cell receptor (beta chain) was captured by sequencing in a study of cytomegalovirus exposure and HLA in healthy donors. Study-wide background: Assignment to the Caucasian-associated ancestry cluster applied to approximately 80% of the approximately 400 genotyped donors.

Germline V gives CDR1 PRHDT, CDR2 FYEKMQ (reference sequence). J lost 5 bases, V lost 0 bases, and 15 bases had no gene match. The CDR3 contains 19 residues. About this clone: Its matching antigen is unknown.

The PCR employed 60 Vbeta primers together with 13 Jbeta primers. Clones were read by immunoSEQ multiplex PCR, and TCRdb kept only the in-frame ones, dropping some. The sample shows around 98,000 clones, about 81% of them seen only once. Study-level findings and limits: CMV serostatus was the only recorded immune exposure for donors.

The gene calls are TRBV13 and TRBJ2-5, with 10 nucleotides matching TRBD2. This TCR was recovered from a man in his forties in good health and CMV-seronegative. The specimen was PBMCs. In DNA, the CDR3 is TGTGCCAGCAGCTTAGGGCGACGCACAGCGGGGGGGCTCCGTGAGACCCAGTACTTC. Protein: CASSLGRRTAGGLRETQYF.